The clone carrying this TCR delta chain turned up a few times. Its target is not known. The TCRdb protein, from a much larger clone, departs from this DNA's translation at residue 7, likely by read error; the protein shown derives from the DNA. The sample is drawn from a study of γδ T cells in repeated Plasmodium falciparum infection. About the research overall: The natural-infection arm compared Malian children under seasonal malaria with matched Australian children. Sampling occurred at baseline, pre-infection for selected infections, and 21 days post-infection.

Study conclusions and caveats: Malian children's Vdelta2-negative repertoires appeared more expanded and less diverse than Australians'.

Flow sorting of PBMC yielded separate Vgamma9/Vdelta2+ and Vdelta2-negative gammadelta T cell populations for bulk repertoire analysis. TCRdb reran clone calling via CATT on the multiplex PCR reads. The sample comprises under 60,000 delta-chain clones, roughly 1.6% of which are singletons, and about 8.3% rests with the top ten. From germline, CDR1 is TSWWSYY and CDR2 QGS. After removal of 4 bases from V and 0 bases from J, the junction contained 22 bases not matched to a gene. CDR3 size: 21 residues. The receptor's source is a pool of human donors (malaria-infected and uninfected, not separated). The chain links TRDV1 to TRDJ1, with TRDD3 matching over 8 bases. Assignment of the J gene here rests on matching the DNA to germline, because TCRdb gives none. The sequenced sample was gamma-delta T cells from blood. The CDR3 DNA reads as TGTGCTCTTGGGGCGTACCCCCCGTCCTACGACCTCTGGGGGAACACCGATAAACTCATCTTT. Translating it yields CALGAYPPSYDLWGNTDKLIF.